What follows are 18 T cell receptor beta chains derived from one specimen sequenced in a study of shared clonotypes between healthy human individuals. TCRdb's copy holds only in-frame clones and misses some; the assay was immunoSEQ multiplex PCR. This sample has under 700,000 clones, with 85% to 95% found just once. Naive CD8 isolation took CD45RO-negative cells positively selected for CCR7 and excluded terminally differentiated effector memory CD45RA+ cells. Sample: naive CD8+ T cells sorted from blood. The receptors here all came from a woman under 40 in good health.

The CDR3 loop reads CATSRGVLEFGDRTYEQYF. For the CDR3, the DNA is TGTGCCACCAGCAGAGGTGTGTTGGAATTCGGTGACCGAACCTACGAGCAGTACTTC. The chain is built from TRBV15 and TRBJ2-7; D is unresolved. Germline CDR1 and CDR2: LNHNV and YYDKDF (reference sequence). This CDR3 is 19 amino acids long. The V and J ends lost 1 base and 2 bases respectively, with 24 bases between them.

The chain recombines TRBV29-1 with TRBJ2-2; 7 bases agree with TRBD1. Per germline, CDR1 SQVTM and CDR2 ANQGSEA. CDR3 size: 13 residues. V lost 7 bases and J lost 0; bases outside the gene matches: 2. CDR3 sequence reads: CSGGTANTGELFF. As DNA, the CDR3 is TGCAGCGGTGGGACAGCGAACACCGGGGAGCTGTTTTTT.

The chain has TRBV5-6 and TRBJ1-5; maybe TRBD1 (6 bases). V was pared by 5 bases and J by 6 bases, with 9 bases between. Germline lookup yields CDR1 SGHDT and CDR2 YYEEEE. CDR3 length equals 12 residues. CDR3 sequence reads: CASSEGGQPQHF. DNA of the CDR3: TGTGCCAGCAGTGAGGGGGGTCAGCCCCAGCATTTT.

A remark on this clone: Just one base apart from a much larger clone, this may be a read error. Other DNA variants within this sample encode the same CDR3. The rearrangement links TRBV5-4 to TRBJ2-7; D remains ambiguous. V was clipped by 3 bases and J by 2 bases, with 3 bases between them. CDR3 size: 11 residues. The germline CDR1 and CDR2 sequences are SGHNT and YYREEE (reference sequence). The chain's CDR3 is CASSSPYEQYF. The CDR3 DNA reads as TGTGCCAGCAGCTCGCCCTACGAGCAGTACTTC.

This clone was picked up one time. The V call is TRBV5-5, the J call TRBJ2-5; no reliable D call. This CDR3 region has 14 residues. Germline loops: CDR1 SGHKS, CDR2 YYEKEE (reference sequence). The V end was cut by 6 bases, the J end by 5 bases, with 17 bases between. CDR3 region: CASNMRTVEETQYF. The CDR3 DNA reads as TGTGCCAGCAACATGCGAACAGTGGAGGAGACCCAGTACTTC. Based on the CDR3 plus reference TRBV5-5 and TRBJ2-5, the full variable domain is DAGVTQSPTHLIKTRGQQVTLRCSPISGHKSVSWYQQVLGQGPQFIFQYYEKEERGRGNFPDRFSARQFPNYSSELNVNALLLGDSALYLCASNMRTVEETQYFGPGTRLLVL.

The J gene is TRBJ2-7, the V gene TRBV5-1, with 8 bases matching TRBD2. The V and J ends lost 1 base and 4 bases, in that order; junction bases with no gene match: 7. The CDR3 is made up of 15 amino acids. Germline values: CDR1 SGHRS, CDR2 YFSETQ. CDR3 sequence: CASSLWGASGYEQYF. CDR3 DNA sequence: TGCGCCAGCAGCTTGTGGGGGGCTAGCGGGTACGAGCAGTACTTC.

The chain combines TRBV11-2 with TRBJ2-7; 12 nucleotides line up with TRBD1. CDR1 SGHAT and CDR2 FQNNGV come from the germline V gene. Trimming cost V 4 bases and J 3 bases; bases outside gene matches: 1. This CDR3 spans 14 amino acids. CDR3 DNA: TGTGCCAGCAGCTGGGACAGGGGGCTCTACGAGCAGTACTTC. Its protein product is CASSWDRGLYEQYF.

CDR3 loop: CASSGETTSGRKLGNEQFF. The DNA of the CDR3 is TGTGCCAGCAGTGGAGAGACGACTAGCGGGAGAAAGTTGGGAAATGAGCAGTTCTTC. The V and J genes are TRBV2 and TRBJ2-1, with TRBD2 identical over 12 bases. Trimming took 4 bases from V and 7 from J; bases not matched to a gene: 17. Germline V lookup: CDR1 SNHLY, CDR2 FYNNEI. The CDR3 is made up of 19 amino acids.

The chain uses TRBV27 and TRBJ2-5, with TRBD2 identical over 8 bases. The end of the DNA aligns better with TRBJ2-7, so the J call may be wrong. Germline-derived CDR1 and CDR2 are MNHEY and SMNVEV (reference sequence). This CDR3 region has 15 residues. In DNA, the CDR3 is TGTGCCAGCACCTTAGCGGGGCTATCGTCGGGCGAGCAGTACTTC. This encodes CASTLAGLSSGEQYF.

This sequence joins TRBV28 and TRBJ2-7; D is possibly TRBD2 (5 bases). V lost 3 bases, J lost 6 bases, and 9 bases lay in between. Per germline, CDR1 MDHEN and CDR2 SYDVKM. CDR3 length equals 12 residues. The CDR3 DNA is TGTGCCAGCAGTTTTGCCGGGGTCGAGCAGTACTTC. Translated, it gives CASSFAGVEQYF.

This clone showed up just once. The chain is built from TRBV2 and TRBJ2-6; a possible D gene is TRBD2 (5 bases). Germline V gene data show CDR1 as SNHLY and CDR2 as FYNNEI. The V end was cut by 7 bases, the J end by 0 bases, with 16 bases between. The CDR3 has 17 amino acids. The CDR3 nucleotides are TGTGCCAGCATATTGAGCGGCTCCGGCTCTGGGGCCAACGTCCTGACTTTC. It translates to CASILSGSGSGANVLTF.

The gene calls are TRBV11-3 and TRBJ2-1; 7 bases line up with TRBD1. The V segment lost 3 bases and the J segment 4 bases; nucleotides outside the gene matches: 12. CDR1 and CDR2 (germline): SGHNT, YENEEA. The CDR3 extends over 17 amino acids. This chain's CDR3 is CASSLGARGTRYNEQFF. The CDR3 coding sequence is TGTGCCAGCAGCTTGGGGGCCAGGGGGACGAGGTACAATGAGCAGTTCTTC.

V gene TRBV19 combines with J gene TRBJ1-1; no definite D call. The length of the CDR3 is 13 residues. The germline CDR1 and CDR2 sequences are LNHDA and SQIVND (reference sequence). The V end lost 6 bases, the J end lost 1 base, and 9 bases lay between the germline ends. The CDR3 loop reads CASSRMENTEAFF. The CDR3 DNA sequence: TGTGCCAGTAGCAGGATGGAGAACACTGAAGCTTTCTTT.

The chain joins TRBV9 to TRBJ2-4; TRBD1 is a possible D gene (7 bases). Deletions cut 3 bases from V and 7 bases from J, with 14 bases between. The CDR3 runs to 14 residues. Germline loops: CDR1 SGDLS, CDR2 YYNGEE. The CDR3 region is CASSGGGRGNIQYF. CDR3 in DNA: TGTGCCAGCAGCGGAGGGGGCCGGGGGAACATTCAGTACTTC.

This clone was found once. The V gene is TRBV6-6, the J gene TRBJ1-2; D unresolved. V was clipped by 6 bases and J by 0 bases, with 14 bases between them. CDR1 and CDR2 from the germline V gene are MNHNY and SVGAGI (reference sequence). The length of the CDR3 is 15 residues. CDR3 loop: CASRFVQSPNYGYTF. Written as DNA, the CDR3 is TGTGCCAGCAGATTCGTACAGTCCCCTAACTATGGCTACACCTTC.

The chain has TRBV5-6 and TRBJ1-5; D gene uncertain. The V and J ends lost 5 bases and 5 bases respectively, with 11 bases between them. The CDR3 is made up of 13 amino acids. Per the germline V gene, CDR1 is SGHDT and CDR2 is YYEEEE. The CDR3 spells CASSQEGDQPQHF. Here the CDR3 DNA reads TGTGCCAGCAGTCAAGAGGGAGATCAGCCCCAGCATTTT.

DNA for the CDR3: TGTGCCAGCAGCTTAGACCCCAGGGTTGGGCAGTTCTTC. Translated: CASSLDPRVGQFF. The V gene is TRBV11-1, the J gene TRBJ2-1; TRBD1 might be the D (5 bases). V was trimmed by 1 base and J by 12 bases, leaving 13 bases between them. The germline CDR1 and CDR2 sequences are SGHAT and FQDESV (reference sequence). The CDR3 consists of 13 residues.

V is TRBV27 and J is TRBJ2-7, with 9 bases fitting TRBD2. V trimming: 2 bases; J trimming: 4 bases; junction bases outside the gene matches: 0. CDR1 and CDR2 (germline): MNHEY, SMNVEV (reference sequence). This CDR3 spans 13 amino acids. CDR3: CASSLLAGYEQYF. The CDR3 DNA sequence: TGTGCCAGCAGTTTACTAGCGGGATACGAGCAGTACTTC.